Shown below are 19 T cell receptor beta chains from a single sample sequenced in a study of post-analysis software for immune sequencing data. Points from the study as a whole: Patients showed TRBV5-6, TRBV5-1 and TRBV20-1 among five TRBV segments more frequent than in controls.

Their cognate antigens are unknown. Unique molecular identifiers had been added to the TCR beta cDNA libraries. TCRdb itself ran the PCR reads through MiXCR, one entry per CDR3 protein. The sample lists roughly 800,000 distinct CDR3 sequences, just under 30% occurring once. Sequencing was done on a sample of blood. Receptor source: a girl between 5 and 17 years old with multiple sclerosis.

This clonotype was seen more than once but under ten times. The chain joins TRBV4-3 to TRBJ2-1; possibly TRBD2 for D (5 bases). Germline V lookup: CDR1 LGHNA, CDR2 YSLEER. CDR3 size: 17 residues. The ends were cut back, 1 base at V and 0 bases at J, with 13 bases in the middle. The CDR3 spells CASSQALATSSYNEQFF. The CDR3 DNA follows: TGCGCCAGCAGCCAAGCATTAGCGACAAGCTCCTACAATGAGCAGTTCTTC.

This clonotype was detected a few times. V is TRBV6-2 or TRBV6-3 and J is TRBJ2-1; TRBD2 is a possible D gene (6 bases). V gave up 4 bases and J gave up 5 bases, with 21 bases separating them. The CDR3 is made up of 17 amino acids. The germline CDR1 and CDR2 sequences are MNHEY and SVGEGT. CDR3: CASSFHPTSPRNNEQFF. CDR3 nucleotides: TGTGCCAGCAGTTTCCATCCGACTAGTCCCCGGAACAATGAGCAGTTCTTC.

The rearrangement uses TRBV28 and TRBJ2-1, with TRBD1 matching 9 bases. The CDR3 contains 15 residues. Germline V lookup: CDR1 MDHEN, CDR2 SYDVKM. With 8 bases clipped from V and 8 bases from J, the junction kept 13 bases outside the gene matches. CDR3 sequence reads: CASLPPGTGKDEQFF. The DNA of the CDR3 is TGTGCCAGCCTACCCCCGGGGACAGGGAAGGATGAGCAGTTCTTC.

The chain combines TRBV11-2 with TRBJ2-1, with D tentatively TRBD1 or TRBD2 (5 bases each). Germline loops: CDR1 SGHAT, CDR2 FQNNGV. With 4 bases removed from V and 3 bases from J, the gap between germline ends came to 16 bases. CDR3 length equals 16 residues. CDR3 protein: CASSSPRDGLYNEQFF. The CDR3 DNA is TGTGCCAGCAGCTCACCCCGGGACGGACTCTACAATGAGCAGTTCTTC.

V gene TRBV6-6 combines with J gene TRBJ2-1; TRBD2 matches at 8 bases. The J segment lost 6 bases and the V segment lost 4 bases, leaving 14 bases of the junction unmatched. The length of the CDR3 is 17 residues. CDR1 and CDR2 from the germline V gene are MNHNY and SVGAGI (reference sequence). This chain's CDR3 is CASSFPTMQRGSNEQFF. The CDR3, as DNA: TGTGCCAGCAGTTTCCCCACGATGCAGCGGGGGAGCAATGAGCAGTTCTTC.

The CDR3, as DNA: TGCAGTGCCAGTTTTAGGGTGAACACCGGGGAGCTGTTTTTT. It encodes CSASFRVNTGELFF. The J gene is TRBJ2-2, the V gene TRBV20-1; no firm D call. Between the trimmed V and J ends, which lost 6 bases and 1 base, there was a span of 12 bases. In germline, CDR1 is DFQATT, CDR2 SNEGSKA (reference sequence). CDR3 size: 14 residues.

This chain uses TRBV19 with TRBJ2-7; TRBD1 aligns across 9 bases. The DNA matches TRBJ2-5 better at its end, which makes the J call doubtful. CDR1 is LNHDA, CDR2 SQIVND, per germline (reference sequence). The CDR3 runs to 16 residues. The CDR3 nucleotides read TGTGCCAGTACCGAAGGCCCCGGACAGGGGAGGGAGACCCAGTACTTC. This codes for CASTEGPGQGRETQYF.

The chain uses TRBV19 and TRBJ2-2; D gene unclear. The CDR3 sequence is 13 residues long. Trimming left V 6 bases short and J 5 bases short, with 10 bases between. Germline CDR1 is LNHDA and CDR2 is SQIVND (reference sequence). For the CDR3, the DNA is TGTGCCAGTAGATGGGTTAGGACCGGGGAGCTGTTTTTT. Translating it yields CASRWVRTGELFF.

The genes are TRBV6-5 and TRBJ1-1; D is possibly TRBD1 (6 bases). The germline gives CDR1 MNHEY, CDR2 SVGAGI. The CDR3 spans 12 residues. V lost 11 bases and J 8 bases, leaving 18 bases between the germline ends. CDR3 sequence (DNA): TGTGCCGGGGGCACGAGAGGGGGAGAAGCTTTCTTT. This sequence encodes CAGGTRGGEAFF.

This clonotype occurred a few times. The junction departs from the called germline gene at one end, perhaps through a read error. The chain uses TRBV7-9 and TRBJ2-7, with 7 bases that match TRBD2. Germline CDR1 and CDR2: SEHNR and FQNEAQ (reference sequence). This CDR3 contains 17 residues. CDR3 loop: CVSSLPRGREAAYEQYF. In DNA form, the CDR3 reads TGTGTCAGCAGCTTACCCCGAGGACGGGAGGCAGCCTACGAGCAGTACTTC.

This sequence joins TRBV18 and TRBJ2-1; TRBD2 aligns across 7 bases. V trimming: 3 bases; J trimming: 2 bases; junction bases outside the gene matches: 7. CDR3 size: 16 residues. Germline V CDR1 and CDR2: KGHSH, LQKENI. For the CDR3, the DNA is TGTGCCAGCTCACCCGACCCAGCGGGAACCTACAATGAGCAGTTCTTC. Translation gives CASSPDPAGTYNEQFF.

Note on this clonotype: A junction end diverges from the germline sequence, so it may reflect a read error. The chain has TRBV20-1 and TRBJ2-5; tentatively, D is TRBD1 (6 bases). The length of the CDR3 is 18 residues. CDR1 is DFQATT, CDR2 SNEGSKA, per germline (reference sequence). The CDR3 here is CSARDLNPRTERKETQYF. In nucleotides, the CDR3 is TGCAGTGCCAGAGACTTAAACCCGAGGACAGAGAGGAAGGAGACCCAGTACTTC.

The chain has TRBV20-1 and TRBJ2-7, with D perhaps matching TRBD2 (6 bases). Trimming pared 3 bases from V and 3 bases from J, leaving 15 bases between. Germline assignment: CDR1 DFQATT and CDR2 SNEGSKA (reference sequence). This CDR3 comprises 14 residues. The CDR3 is CSARRRDSIYEQYF. The CDR3 DNA is TGCAGTGCTAGGAGGCGGGACTCGATCTACGAGCAGTACTTC.

This chain joins TRBV29-1 and TRBJ1-2, with D possibly TRBD1 on 5 matching bases. CDR1 and CDR2 from the germline V gene are SQVTM and ANQGSEA. CDR3 size: 14 residues. Trimming stripped 7 bases from V and 7 bases from J, with 22 bases between. The CDR3 here is CSGYSGTATCGYTF. The DNA of the CDR3 is TGCAGCGGATACTCCGGGACGGCGACCTGTGGCTACACCTTC.

V gene TRBV28 combines with J gene TRBJ2-4; D possibly corresponds to TRBD1 (6 bases). The V gene lost 5 bases and the J gene lost 0 bases, with 14 bases spanning the gap. Germline values: CDR1 MDHEN, CDR2 SYDVKM. This CDR3 region has 16 residues. The CDR3 nucleotides are TGTGCCAGCAGTCCGTGGACAGCGCTAGCCAAAAACATTCAGTACTTC. As protein: CASSPWTALAKNIQYF. The full variable domain, in which reference TRBV28 and TRBJ2-4 provide the parts outside the CDR3, is DVKVTQSSRYLVKRTGEKVFLECVQDMDHENMFWYRQDPGLGLRLIYFSYDVKMKEKGDIPEGYSVSREKKERFSLILESASTNQTSMYLCASSPWTALAKNIQYFGAGTRLSVL.

This clonotype showed up many times. The chain uses TRBV7-2 and TRBJ2-3; TRBD1 might be the D (7 bases). The CDR3 covers 15 residues. V lost 1 base and J 4 bases, leaving 12 bases between the germline ends. Germline CDR1 reads SGHTA; CDR2 reads FQGNSA. CDR3 sequence reads: CASSLVGGGADTQYF. For the CDR3, the DNA is TGTGCCAGCAGCTTAGTTGGAGGGGGCGCAGATACGCAGTATTTT. The whole variable domain, remainder taken from reference TRBV7-2 and TRBJ2-3, is GAGVSQSPSNKVTEKGKDVELRCDPISGHTALYWYRQSLGQGLEFLIYFQGNSAPDKSGLPSDRFSAERTGGSVSTLTIQRTQQEDSAVYLCASSLVGGGADTQYFGPGTRLTVL.

This clonotype was observed a handful of times. This sequence joins TRBV9 and TRBJ2-1, with a weak D call TRBD2 (5 bases). Trimming stripped 5 bases from V and 7 bases from J, with 10 bases between. There are 12 residues in the CDR3. The germline V gene encodes CDR1 SGDLS and CDR2 YYNGEE. The CDR3 sequence: CASSDYRNEQFF. In DNA, the CDR3 is TGTGCCAGCAGTGACTACCGAAATGAGCAGTTCTTC.

This clonotype was detected a few times. The V and J genes are TRBV27 and TRBJ2-1; TRBD2 might be the D (6 bases). The V gene's germline CDR1 is MNHEY and CDR2 SMNVEV (reference sequence). The CDR3 is 14 amino acids. The germline V and J ends were trimmed by 10 bases and 3 bases, with 16 bases remaining between them. The chain's CDR3 is CATTPTRGYNEQFF. The CDR3 DNA is TGTGCCACCACCCCGACTAGAGGCTACAATGAGCAGTTCTTC.

This sequence joins TRBV28 and TRBJ2-1, with D tentatively TRBD2 (6 bases). The closer fit of TRBJ2-7 to the DNA end suggests the J call may be wrong. Germline lookup yields CDR1 MDHEN and CDR2 SYDVKM. The CDR3 extends over 15 amino acids. The CDR3 is CASSTGLTRYNEQYF. The CDR3 DNA follows: TGTGCCAGCAGCACGGGACTTACGAGATACAATGAGCAGTACTTC.